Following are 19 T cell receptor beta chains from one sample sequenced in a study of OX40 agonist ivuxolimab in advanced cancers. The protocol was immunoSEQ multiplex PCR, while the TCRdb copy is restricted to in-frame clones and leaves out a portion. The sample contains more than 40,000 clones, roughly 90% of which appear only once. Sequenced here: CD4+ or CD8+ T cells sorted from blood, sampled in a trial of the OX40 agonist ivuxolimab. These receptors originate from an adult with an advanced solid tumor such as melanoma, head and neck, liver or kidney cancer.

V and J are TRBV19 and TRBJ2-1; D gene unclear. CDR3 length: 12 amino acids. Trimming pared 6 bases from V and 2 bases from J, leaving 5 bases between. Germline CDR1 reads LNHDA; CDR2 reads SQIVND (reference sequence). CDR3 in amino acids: CASSVPYNEQFF. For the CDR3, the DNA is TGTGCCAGTAGCGTTCCCTACAATGAGCAGTTCTTC.

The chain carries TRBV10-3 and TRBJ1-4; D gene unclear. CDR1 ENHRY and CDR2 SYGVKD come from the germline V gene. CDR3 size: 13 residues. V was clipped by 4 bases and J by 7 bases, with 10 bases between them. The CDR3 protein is CAISGGSTEKLFF. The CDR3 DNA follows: TGTGCCATCAGTGGAGGGAGTACTGAAAAACTGTTTTTT.

DNA of the CDR3: TGTGCCAGCAGCTTGGCCTTCGGCAGGAACACTGAAGCTTTCTTT. Amino acid sequence: CASSLAFGRNTEAFF. The V call is TRBV5-6, the J call TRBJ1-1; the D is unclear. The CDR3 is 15 residues long. V was shortened by 0 bases and J by 1 base, with 10 bases between the two germline ends. Germline lookup yields CDR1 SGHDT and CDR2 YYEEEE.

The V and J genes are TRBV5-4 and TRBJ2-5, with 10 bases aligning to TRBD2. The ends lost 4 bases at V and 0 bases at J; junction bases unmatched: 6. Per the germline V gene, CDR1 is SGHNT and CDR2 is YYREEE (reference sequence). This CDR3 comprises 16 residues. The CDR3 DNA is TGTGCCAGCAGCACCCCGACTAGCGGGTACCAAGAGACCCAGTACTTC. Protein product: CASSTPTSGYQETQYF.

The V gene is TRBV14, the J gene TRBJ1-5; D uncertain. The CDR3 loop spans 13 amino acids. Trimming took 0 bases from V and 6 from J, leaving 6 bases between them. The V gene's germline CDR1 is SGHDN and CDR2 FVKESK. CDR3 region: CASSQDLSQPQHF. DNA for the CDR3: TGTGCCAGCAGCCAAGATCTTAGTCAGCCCCAGCATTTT.

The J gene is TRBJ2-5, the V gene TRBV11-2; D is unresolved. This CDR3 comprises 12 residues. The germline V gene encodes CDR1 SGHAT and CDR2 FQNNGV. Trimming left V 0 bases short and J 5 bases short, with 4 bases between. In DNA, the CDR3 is TGTGCCAGCAGCTTAGAAGGCGAGACCCAGTACTTC. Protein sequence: CASSLEGETQYF.

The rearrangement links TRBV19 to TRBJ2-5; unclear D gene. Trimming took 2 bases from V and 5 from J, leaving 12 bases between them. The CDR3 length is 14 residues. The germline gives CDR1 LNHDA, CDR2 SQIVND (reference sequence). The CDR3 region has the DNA TGTGCCAGTAGTATAAGGAGTTTCAGGGAGACCCAGTACTTC. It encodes CASSIRSFRETQYF.

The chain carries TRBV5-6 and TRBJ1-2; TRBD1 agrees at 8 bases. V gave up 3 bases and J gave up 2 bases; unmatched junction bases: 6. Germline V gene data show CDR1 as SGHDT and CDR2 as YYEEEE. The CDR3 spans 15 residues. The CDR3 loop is CASSSGQGWNYGYTF. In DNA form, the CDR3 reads TGTGCCAGCAGCTCCGGACAGGGCTGGAACTATGGCTACACCTTC. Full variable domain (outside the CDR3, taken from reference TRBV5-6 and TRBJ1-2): DAGVTQSPTHLIKTRGQQVTLRCSPKSGHDTVSWYQQALGQGPQFIFQYYEEEERQRGNFPDRFSGHQFPNYSSELNVNALLLGDSALYLCASSSGQGWNYGYTFGSGTRLTVV.

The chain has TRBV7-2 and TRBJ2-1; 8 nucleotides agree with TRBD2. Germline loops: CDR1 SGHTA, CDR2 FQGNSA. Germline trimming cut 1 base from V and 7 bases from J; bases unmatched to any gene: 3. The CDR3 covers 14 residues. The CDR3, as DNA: TGTGCCAGCAGCTTAGTGGGGACTAGTAATGAGCAGTTCTTC. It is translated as CASSLVGTSNEQFF. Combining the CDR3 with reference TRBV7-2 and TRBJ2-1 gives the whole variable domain GAGVSQSPSNKVTEKGKDVELRCDPISGHTALYWYRQSLGQGLEFLIYFQGNSAPDKSGLPSDRFSAERTGGSVSTLTIQRTQQEDSAVYLCASSLVGTSNEQFFGPGTRLTVL.

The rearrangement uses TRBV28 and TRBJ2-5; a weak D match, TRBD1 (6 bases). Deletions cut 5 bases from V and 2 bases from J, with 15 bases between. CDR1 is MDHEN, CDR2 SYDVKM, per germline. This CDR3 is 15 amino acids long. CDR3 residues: CASSLMNRAQETQYF. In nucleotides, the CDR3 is TGTGCCAGCAGTCTCATGAACAGGGCGCAAGAGACCCAGTACTTC.

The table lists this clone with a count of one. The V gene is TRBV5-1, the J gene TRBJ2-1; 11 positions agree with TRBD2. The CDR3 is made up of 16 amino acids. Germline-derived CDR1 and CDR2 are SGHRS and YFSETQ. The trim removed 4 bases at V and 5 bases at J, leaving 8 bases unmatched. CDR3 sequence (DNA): TGCGCCAGCAGCCTTGGTGGGACTAGCGGCCACAATGAGCAGTTCTTC. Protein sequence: CASSLGGTSGHNEQFF. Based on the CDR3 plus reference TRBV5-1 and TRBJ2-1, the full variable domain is KAGVTQTPRYLIKTRGQQVTLSCSPISGHRSVSWYQQTPGQGLQFLFEYFSETQRNKGNFPGRFSGRQFSNSRSEMNVSTLELGDSALYLCASSLGGTSGHNEQFFGPGTRLTVL.

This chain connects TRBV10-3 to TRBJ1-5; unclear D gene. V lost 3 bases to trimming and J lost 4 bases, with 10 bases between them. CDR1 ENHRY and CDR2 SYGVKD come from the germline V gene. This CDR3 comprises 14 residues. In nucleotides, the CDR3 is TGTGCCATCAGTGAAGGGCAACTGAATCAGCCCCAGCATTTT. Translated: CAISEGQLNQPQHF.

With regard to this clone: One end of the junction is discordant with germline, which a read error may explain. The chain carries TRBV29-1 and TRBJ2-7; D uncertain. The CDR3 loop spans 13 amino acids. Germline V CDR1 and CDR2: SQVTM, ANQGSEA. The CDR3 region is CSVEDPRTGKRDF. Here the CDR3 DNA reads TGCAGCGTTGAAGACCCAAGGACGGGCAAACGAGACTTC.

The CDR3: CASSHGPGQGFSFEQFF. Here the CDR3 DNA reads TGTGCCAGCAGCCACGGACCGGGACAGGGTTTTTCATTTGAGCAGTTCTTC. The chain links TRBV14 to TRBJ2-1, with 9 bases fitting TRBD1. This CDR3 has 17 residues. J gave up 9 bases and V 3 bases, and 15 bases lay outside the gene matches. Germline loops: CDR1 SGHDN, CDR2 FVKESK.

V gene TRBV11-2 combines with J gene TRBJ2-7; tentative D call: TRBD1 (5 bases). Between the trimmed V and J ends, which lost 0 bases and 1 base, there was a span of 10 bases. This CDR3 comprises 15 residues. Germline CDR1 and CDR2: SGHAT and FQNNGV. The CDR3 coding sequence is TGTGCCAGCAGCTTAGAGGGGCTTGCTTCCTACGAGCAGTACTTC. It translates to CASSLEGLASYEQYF.

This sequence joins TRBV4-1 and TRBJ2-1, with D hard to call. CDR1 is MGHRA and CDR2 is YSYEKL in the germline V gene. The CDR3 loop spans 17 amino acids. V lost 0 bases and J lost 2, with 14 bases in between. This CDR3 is CASSQDPGPRPYNEQFF. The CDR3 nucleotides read TGCGCCAGCAGCCAAGACCCCGGGCCTAGGCCCTACAATGAGCAGTTCTTC.

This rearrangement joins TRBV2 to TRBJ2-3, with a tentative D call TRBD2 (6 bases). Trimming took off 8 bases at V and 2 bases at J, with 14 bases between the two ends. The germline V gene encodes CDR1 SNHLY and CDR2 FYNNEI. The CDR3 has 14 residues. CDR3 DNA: TGTGCCAGCCGGGAGTCCCTTCCCACAGATACGCAGTATTTT. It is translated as CASRESLPTDTQYF.

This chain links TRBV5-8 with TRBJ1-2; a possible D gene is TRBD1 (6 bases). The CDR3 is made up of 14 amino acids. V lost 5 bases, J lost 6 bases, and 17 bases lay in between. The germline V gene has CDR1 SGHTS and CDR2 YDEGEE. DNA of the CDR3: TGTGCCAGCAGGGGACTCAGGGGTCGGGATGGCTACACCTTC. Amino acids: CASRGLRGRDGYTF.

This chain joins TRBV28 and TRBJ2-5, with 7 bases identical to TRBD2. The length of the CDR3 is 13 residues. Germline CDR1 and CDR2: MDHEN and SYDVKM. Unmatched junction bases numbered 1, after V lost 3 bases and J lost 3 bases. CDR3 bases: TGTGCCAGCAGTTTCCTAGCGGAAGAGACCCAGTACTTC. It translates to CASSFLAEETQYF.